This T cell receptor beta chain was profiled in a study of T-cell memory formation after mild COVID-19 (dated by TCRdb to the early 2020s). Concerning the study at large: TCR sequence clusters from the two donors were largely donor specific. Longitudinal TCRalpha and TCRbeta repertoire sequencing tracked T-cell clones expanding and contracting after mild COVID-19 in a couple of donors. Two young, previously healthy adult volunteers made up the cohort, one male and one female.

Results the study describes overall, beyond this receptor: SARS-CoV-2 specificity was not confirmed for the second-wave clones peaking on day 37. Clones that contracted from day 15 to 85 showed balanced CD4/CD8 phenotypes, whereas a second wave of clones that expanded from day 15 to 37 leaned towards CD4+. Contracting CD4+ clones were located mainly in the CM and EM memory subsets, whereas CD8+ clones were found to be enriched in EMRA. Only a couple of mild cases were covered by the study, and larger cohorts that include severe cases with pre-infection samples were considered necessary. Some responding clones were found in pre-infection memory, which suggests that pre-existing cross-reactive memory T cells took part in the SARS-CoV-2 response.

Comments on this clonotype: This clone's antigen is unknown. The record has no base qualities; no much larger clone is one base away.

The CDR3, from cysteine to phenylalanine, totals 14 residues. Only CDR3 DNA is held: 42 bases, read in frame from base 1. CDR1 and CDR2, per the germline V gene (reference sequence), are MNHNY and SVGAGI. V and J are trimmed by 9 bases and 4 bases, and the gene matches miss 11 bases of the junction. These reads were obtained on an Illumina NovaSeq 6000. TCRalpha and TCRbeta cDNA libraries were built by 5'RACE with constant-segment primers, adding sample barcodes and unique molecular identifiers. RNA was extracted from every sample with Trizol reagent. Amplification of the libraries took two PCR steps, and the second step added a second sample barcode plus Illumina TruSeq adapters. Libraries were sequenced on an Illumina NovaSeq with 2 x 150 bp paired-end reads. Per the original workflow: With migec v1.2.7, reads were demultiplexed and then collapsed into UMI-guided consensus sequences. Using mixcr v2.1.11, the UMI consensuses were aligned to TRA and TRB V and J templates and assembled into clonotypes. A clonotype was counted as expanded or contracted only when both edgeR and NoisET called the clonotype significant, with the noise models trained on biological replicates. For edgeR calls, a false discovery rate-adjusted p below 0.01 and a log2 fold-change threshold of 1 were applied. As an exploratory analysis of dynamics, max-normalized trajectories of the 1000 most abundant clonotypes were examined with PCA combined with hierarchical clustering. Separately sequenced CD4+ and CD8+ repertoires were used to assign the CD4 or CD8 phenotype of responding clones. TCRdb trimmed public reads at Q25 via fastp, called clones via MiXCR and kept in-frame beta chains. Merged by CDR3 protein, the rows form single entries marked with the most common genes and DNA. TCRdb, not the authors, supplied the V and J calls. The sample yields under 450,000 distinct CDR3 sequences; about an eighth were counted once. Together, the top ten hold roughly a fifth of the sample.

Ficoll-Paque density gradient centrifugation was used to isolate PBMCs. This TCR derives from a man between 18 and 35 years old who had mild COVID-19 (a few samples of this study predate the infection). The sample titles of this study are shuffled in the database, so cell type and time point are left out; the donor was told from shared clones. This chain joins TRBV6-6 to TRBJ1-2, and 7 junction bases match TRBD1. What was sequenced was PBMCs or a T cell subset sorted from them (not recorded which). Read as DNA, the sequence is TGTGCCAGTACGGATCAGGGGGGGGGCTATGGCTACACCTTC. Translated, this is CASTDQGGGYGYTF.